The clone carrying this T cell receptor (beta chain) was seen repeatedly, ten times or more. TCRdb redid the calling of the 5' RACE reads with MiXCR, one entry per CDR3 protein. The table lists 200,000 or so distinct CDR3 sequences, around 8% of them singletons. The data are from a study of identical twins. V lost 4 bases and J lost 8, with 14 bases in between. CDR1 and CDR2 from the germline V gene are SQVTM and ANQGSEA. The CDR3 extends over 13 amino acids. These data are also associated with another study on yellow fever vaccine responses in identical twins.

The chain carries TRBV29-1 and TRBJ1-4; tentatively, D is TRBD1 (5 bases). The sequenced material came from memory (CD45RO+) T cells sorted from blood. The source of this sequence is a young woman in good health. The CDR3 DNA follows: TGCAGCGTTGGGACAACCTCGGGGGAAAAACTGTTTTTT. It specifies CSVGTTSGEKLFF.